The sequence of this T cell receptor beta chain was determined in a study of beta chain features in type 1 diabetes. General study points: In these data, an HLA type influence on TCRB rearrangement remained unresolved. Among all four CD4+ subsets, Type 1 diabetes patients had TCRB CDR3s that were moderately but significantly shorter.

CDR1 is SGHTA and CDR2 is FQGNSA in the germline V gene. This CDR3 is 19 amino acids long. The trim removed 4 bases at V and 4 bases at J, leaving 10 bases unmatched. A word on this clone: Antigen specificity is unknown.

Every isolated RNA sample was fully reverse transcribed, so sequencing captured expressed TCRB transcripts. Some 980,000 reads, on average, were obtained from stem cell-like memory T cell samples. Only in-frame clones appear in the TCRdb table, and some are missing; sequencing was by immunoSEQ multiplex PCR. The table has some 99,000 clones, roughly 43% seen once. Sequenced material: stem cell memory CD4+ T cells from blood. V gene TRBV7-2 combines with J gene TRBJ2-1; 16 positions agree with TRBD2. This TCR was sampled from a woman under 30 in good health. CDR3 DNA: TGTGCCAGCAGCTCGACAGGGACTAGCGGGAGGGTCGCTTACAATGAGCAGTTCTTC. It yields the protein CASSSTGTSGRVAYNEQFF.